This T cell receptor beta chain was profiled in a study of T cell clonotyping in hematopoietic cell transplantation. The germline V gene has CDR1 MNHEY and CDR2 SMNVEV (reference sequence). V was trimmed by 6 bases and J by 4 bases, leaving 16 bases between them. The CDR3 covers 15 residues. Blood collection times were about day -28 and days 30, 100, 180 posttransplant. Regarding this clone: Its specificity is not known.

The repertoire was sequenced with immunoSEQ multiplex PCR; TCRdb's copy has only in-frame clones and lacks some. The data show 10,000 to 15,000 clones, roughly 92% seen once. General study findings and limits: Cells were unsorted, so CD4 and CD8 contributions were not separated. Few recipient clonotypes overlapped donors; over 95% were de novo at given depth.

The source material was PBMCs, sampled 100 days after allogeneic stem cell transplant. The chain has TRBV27 and TRBJ2-1; D might be TRBD2 (5 bases). This TCR was sampled from a female patient aged 50-59 years who had an allogeneic stem cell transplant from an unrelated donor, so the T cells may come from the graft donor. Some clones in this sample may be carry-over from other donors' samples. Written as DNA, the CDR3 is TGTGCCAGCAGATCCCCGGAGGCAGAATACAATGAGCAGTTCTTC. Residues: CASRSPEAEYNEQFF.